The 16 T cell receptor beta chains given below trace back to one sample, sequenced in a study of shared clonotypes between healthy human individuals. CD45RO-negative, CCR7-selected cells formed the naive CD8 fraction, which excluded terminally differentiated effector memory CD45RA+ cells. Profiling relied on immunoSEQ multiplex PCR, and the TCRdb table lists in-frame clones only, not all of them. The table has around 1.9 million clones, about 93% seen once. Sequences were obtained from naive CD8+ T cells from PBMCs. These receptors were obtained from a man aged 18 to 30 in good health. Some clones in this sample may be carry-over from other donors' samples.

The genes are TRBV9 and TRBJ2-2; D gene ambiguous. Germline values: CDR1 SGDLS, CDR2 YYNGEE. The V end lost 0 bases, the J end lost 0 bases, and 6 bases lay between the germline ends. This CDR3 spans 15 amino acids. The chain's CDR3 is CASSVGSSNTGELFF. The CDR3 region has the DNA TGTGCCAGCAGCGTAGGGAGTTCGAACACCGGGGAGCTGTTTTTT.

A note on this clone: The sample has other DNA sequences that encode this CDR3 too. V usage is TRBV4-2 and J usage is TRBJ2-7; TRBD2 aligns across 13 bases. V gave up 3 bases and J gave up 4 bases; unmatched junction bases: 3. Germline-derived CDR1 and CDR2 are LGHNA and YNFKEQ. The CDR3 runs to 15 residues. The CDR3 DNA follows: TGTGCCAGCAGCCAGAGGACTAGCGGGAGTTACGAGCAGTACTTC. It is translated as CASSQRTSGSYEQYF.

This rearrangement joins TRBV6-5 to TRBJ2-1; 10 positions agree with TRBD1. Germline-derived CDR1 and CDR2 are MNHEY and SVGAGI. V was clipped by 5 bases and J by 3 bases; unmatched bases: 4. The CDR3 has 15 residues. CDR3 sequence (DNA): TGTGCCAGCAGTCACGGACAGGGGGTCTACAATGAGCAGTTCTTC. Residues: CASSHGQGVYNEQFF.

The chain recombines TRBV4-1 with TRBJ2-7, with D tentatively TRBD1 (6 bases). The CDR3 has 15 residues. The V end was cut by 0 bases, the J end by 5 bases, with 14 bases between. The germline CDR1 and CDR2 sequences are MGHRA and YSYEKL. Here the CDR3 DNA reads TGCGCCAGCAGCCAAGAGAACAGGGTTTGGGACGAGCAGTACTTC. Protein: CASSQENRVWDEQYF.

The rearrangement uses TRBV11-2 and TRBJ2-3; tentatively, D is TRBD2 (6 bases). V dropped 8 bases and J dropped 4 bases, with 19 bases sitting between them. Germline CDR1 is SGHAT and CDR2 is FQNNGV. This CDR3 contains 15 residues. In DNA, the CDR3 is TGTGCCAGCGGCCGACTAGGGTTTGGGTCAGATACGCAGTATTTT. It is translated as CASGRLGFGSDTQYF. Full variable domain (remainder filled in from reference TRBV11-2 and TRBJ2-3): EAGVAQSPRYKIIEKRQSVAFWCNPISGHATLYWYQQILGQGPKLLIQFQNNGVVDDSQLPKDRFSAERLKGVDSTLKIQPAKLEDSAVYLCASGRLGFGSDTQYFGPGTRLTVL.

The chain recombines TRBV11-2 with TRBJ2-4; 10 bases match TRBD2. CDR1 and CDR2 from the germline V gene are SGHAT and FQNNGV. Trimming at V came to 3 bases and at J to 3 bases, leaving 2 bases not matched to a gene. The CDR3 spans 15 residues. Here the CDR3 reads CASSFVAGGKNIQYF. CDR3 coding DNA: TGTGCCAGCAGCTTTGTAGCGGGAGGCAAAAACATTCAGTACTTC.

V usage is TRBV5-8 and J usage is TRBJ1-2, with 7 bases lining up with TRBD1. V was clipped by 4 bases and J by 5 bases; unmatched bases: 8. This CDR3 comprises 14 residues. Germline CDR1 is SGHTS and CDR2 is YDEGEE. The CDR3, as DNA: TGTGCCAGCAGCCCCCCGACAGGGTGGTATGGCTACACCTTC. Protein product: CASSPPTGWYGYTF.

This chain uses TRBV5-1 with TRBJ2-3; D is possibly TRBD2 (5 bases). This CDR3 has 17 residues. Trimming pared 4 bases from V and 6 bases from J, leaving 24 bases between. Germline CDR1 reads SGHRS; CDR2 reads YFSETQ. For the CDR3, the DNA is TGCGCCAGCAGCCCGGACGGGTTCTTACGGGAAGGGGATACGCAGTATTTT. Translated: CASSPDGFLREGDTQYF.

Worth noting for this clone: Other nucleotide sequences from this sample produce the same CDR3. V is TRBV27 and J is TRBJ2-7, with 9 bases matching TRBD1. V gave up 3 bases and J gave up 4 bases; unmatched junction bases: 1. This CDR3 spans 13 amino acids. Per germline, CDR1 MNHEY and CDR2 SMNVEV (reference sequence). The CDR3 nucleotides read TGTGCCAGCAGTTTGGACAGGGGTTACGAGCAGTACTTC. This encodes CASSLDRGYEQYF.

The chain is built from TRBV5-5 and TRBJ1-2; no clear D. Germline-derived CDR1 and CDR2 are SGHKS and YYEKEE (reference sequence). V lost 2 bases and J lost 3, with 14 bases in between. The CDR3 runs 15 residues. Written as DNA, the CDR3 is TGTGCCAGCAGCTTATACCTCGGAGTCGACTATGGCTACACCTTC. It codes for CASSLYLGVDYGYTF.

The V call is TRBV7-6, the J call TRBJ2-3; TRBD2 agrees at 7 bases. This CDR3 spans 17 amino acids. Germline V gene data show CDR1 as SGHVS and CDR2 as FNYEAQ. J gave up 6 bases and V 3 bases, and 15 bases lay outside the gene matches. CDR3 nucleotide sequence: TGTGCCAGCAGCTTTGAGCGGGGCGGGACCTCACAGGATACGCAGTATTTT. Protein product: CASSFERGGTSQDTQYF. The whole variable domain, filled in from reference TRBV7-6 and TRBJ2-3, reads GAGVSQSPRYKVTKRGQDVALRCDPISGHVSLYWYRQALGQGPEFLTYFNYEAQQDKSGLPNDRFSAERPEGSISTLTIQRTEQRDSAMYRCASSFERGGTSQDTQYFGPGTRLTVL.

The rearrangement links TRBV28 to TRBJ1-3, with a tentative D call TRBD1 (6 bases). Germline V gene sequence: CDR1 MDHEN, CDR2 SYDVKM. V gave up 4 bases and J gave up 2 bases, with 21 bases separating them. This CDR3 comprises 18 residues. The CDR3 loop is CASSSLPIQGTTGNTIYF. Here the CDR3 DNA reads TGTGCCAGCAGTTCTTTACCGATACAGGGAACCACTGGAAACACCATATATTTT.

The chain combines TRBV7-6 with TRBJ2-2, with TRBD2 matching 8 bases. The CDR3 consists of 15 residues. Unmatched junction bases numbered 3, after V lost 4 bases and J lost 2 bases. CDR1 and CDR2 (germline): SGHVS, FNYEAQ. In DNA form, the CDR3 reads TGTGCCAGCAGCTGGGGACTAGGAAACACCGGGGAGCTGTTTTTT. Its translation: CASSWGLGNTGELFF.

This chain's CDR3 is CASSFRGSNEQFF. CDR3 nucleotide sequence: TGTGCCAGCAGCTTCAGGGGGTCGAATGAGCAGTTCTTC. V and J are TRBV11-3 and TRBJ2-1; 7 bases align to TRBD1. The J segment lost 7 bases and the V segment lost 3 bases, leaving 3 bases of the junction unmatched. The germline V gene encodes CDR1 SGHNT and CDR2 YENEEA. The CDR3 contains 13 residues.

Note on this clone: Other nucleotide sequences in the sample specify the same CDR3. CDR3 region: CASSVNYEQYF. Here the CDR3 DNA reads TGTGCCAGCAGCGTTAACTACGAGCAGTACTTC. The V call is TRBV5-8, the J call TRBJ2-7; D ambiguous. This CDR3 has 11 amino acids. Looked up from germline, CDR1 is SGHTS and CDR2 is YDEGEE. V lost 4 bases and J 3 bases, leaving 5 bases between the germline ends. Looking up the rest from reference TRBV5-8 and TRBJ2-7 gives the full variable domain: EAGVTQSPTHLIKTRGQQATLRCSPISGHTSVYWYQQALGLGLQFLLWYDEGEERNRGNFPPRFSGRQFPNYSSELNVNALELEDSALYLCASSVNYEQYFGPGTRLTVT.

Turning to this clone: Other DNA variants within this sample encode the same CDR3. This chain uses TRBV27 with TRBJ1-5, with D unresolved. The CDR3 extends over 13 amino acids. Germline V CDR1 and CDR2: MNHEY, SMNVEV (reference sequence). The V end lost 1 base, the J end lost 6 bases, and 7 bases lay between the germline ends. The CDR3 region is CASSLWGSQPQHF. CDR3 bases: TGTGCCAGCAGTTTATGGGGATCTCAGCCCCAGCATTTT.